This T cell receptor beta chain emerged from a study of molecular identifiers for immune sequencing clone quantification. TCRdb recomputed calls from the PCR reads with MiXCR, one row per CDR3 protein. The sample yields 100,000 or so distinct CDR3 sequences, 30% to 45% seen once. Naive CD8 libraries were made from approximately 20,000 to 1,000,000 sorted cells, and they used 10%, 30% or 50% RNA. The V end was cut by 0 bases, the J end by 3 bases, with 20 bases between. CDR1 LGHNA and CDR2 YSLEER come from the germline V gene. The CDR3 covers 18 residues. Comments on this clonotype: Its specificity is unknown.

Study findings and constraints: Molecules of identical TCR sharing a barcode could underestimate highly expanded clone sizes. It was shown that clones above 20 RNA copies held over 97% of effector molecules, but under 1% in naive cells.

The TCR was taken from a human donor in good health. Some libraries in this study had Jurkat cell RNA spiked in. Sequenced sample: naive CD8+ T cells from blood, with Jurkat cell RNA spiked in. Indicated subset: FACS-sorted CD8+CD4-CCR7+CD45RA+ naive T cells. The chain employs TRBV4-3 and TRBJ1-1, with D unresolved. The chain's CDR3 is CASSQDYEGGGFDTEAFF. In DNA, the CDR3 is TGCGCCAGCAGCCAAGATTATGAGGGAGGAGGGTTCGACACTGAAGCTTTCTTT.